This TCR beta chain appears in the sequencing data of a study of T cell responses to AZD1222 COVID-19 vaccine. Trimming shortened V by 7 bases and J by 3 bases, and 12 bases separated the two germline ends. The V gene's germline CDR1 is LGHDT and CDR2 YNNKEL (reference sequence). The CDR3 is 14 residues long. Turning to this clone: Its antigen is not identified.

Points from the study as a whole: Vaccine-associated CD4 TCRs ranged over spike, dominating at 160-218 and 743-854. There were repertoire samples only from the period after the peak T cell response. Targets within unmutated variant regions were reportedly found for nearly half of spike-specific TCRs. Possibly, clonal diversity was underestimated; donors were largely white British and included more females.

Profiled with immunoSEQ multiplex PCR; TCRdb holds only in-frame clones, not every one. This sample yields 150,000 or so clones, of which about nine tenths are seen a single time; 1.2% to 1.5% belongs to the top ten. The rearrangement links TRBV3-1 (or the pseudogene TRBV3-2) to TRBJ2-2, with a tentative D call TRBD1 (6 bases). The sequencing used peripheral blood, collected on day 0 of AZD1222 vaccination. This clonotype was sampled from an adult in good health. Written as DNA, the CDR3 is TGTGCCAGCACCCCGGACAGCTACACCGGGGAGCTGTTTTTT. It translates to CASTPDSYTGELFF.